One TCR beta chain is described in this entry. What antigen it recognizes has not been identified. Per-nucleotide qualities are absent, and no much larger clonotype sits a single base away. The data were taken from a study of blood T cell repertoires in COVID-19 (TCRdb year 2020). As for the study more broadly: Samples from collaborators originated in the United States, Italy and Spain and spanned both the acute and convalescent phases of COVID-19. The material from the prospective study consisted of cDNA or gDNA derived from T cells, B-cell-depleted T cells, or PBMCs. The dataset comprised deeply sampled blood TCRbeta repertoires from subjects exposed to, actively infected with, or recovered from COVID-19. The repertoires were released in a freely available public database meant as a resource for research on the immune response to SARS-CoV-2. Samples were obtained from the ongoing ImmuneRACE study (first 160 participants) and from over 1,000 subjects provided by 6 global collaborators. Sample metadata almost always included a de-identified subject ID, COVID-19 status, age in years and sex. Where HLA class I and class II types were available, the types were taken from metadata supplied by the sample provider, not from assay-based typing.

Whole blood was collected in K2EDTA tubes by collaborating institutions according to the institutions' own protocols. For TCRbeta analysis, collaborators shipped samples as frozen whole blood, isolated PBMCs, or DNA extracted from either of those sample types. Overall study outcomes, separate from this receptor: The amount of clinical and demographic metadata varied by source and participant and was provided uncurated.

Spanning cysteine to phenylalanine, the CDR3 consists of 16 amino acids. Only the CDR3 part of the read is kept: 48 bases, read in frame from the first base. Compared with germline, V lacks 1 base and J lacks 1 base; bases without a gene match: 7. CDR1 and CDR2 (SGHTS, YDEGEE) derive from the germline V gene. TCRbeta CDR3 regions were amplified from genomic DNA by means of the immunoSEQ Assay, a bias-controlled multiplex PCR. The study's processing was this. Within the assay, amplification of reference gene primers was used to estimate how many nucleated cells each sample contained. To quantify the absolute abundance of each unique TCRbeta CDR3 rearrangement, sequence reads were collapsed and filtered. For each sample, productive Simpson clonality was calculated as the square root of Simpson's diversity index over productive rearrangements. What TCRdb holds here is the immuneACCESS table cut down to in-frame rearrangements. Part of the clones is not present; checked against another copy, under half of the missing clones reflect an unresolved V gene, and the others are unexplained. V, J and clone size were drawn from that table, and D and trimming were deduced from the DNA. Recorded for this sample are about 240,000 clones; just under 85% of them occurred a single time. The ten largest clonotypes hold around 9.6% of the sample.

The receptor's source is a woman of 80 years or more with acute or convalescent COVID-19. The sequenced sample consisted of peripheral blood. Here the chain combines TRBV5-8 and TRBJ1-1; 7 central bases correspond to TRBD1. The CDR3 is CASSLQTGNRNTEAFF. The nucleotide sequence reads TGTGCCAGCAGCTTGCAGACAGGGAATAGGAACACTGAAGCTTTCTTT.